One sample yielded the 26 T cell receptor beta chains listed below, sequenced in a study of cytomegalovirus exposure and HLA in healthy donors. Amplification used 60 Vbeta primers and 13 Jbeta primers. Sequencing used immunoSEQ multiplex PCR; TCRdb keeps in-frame clones, though not all of them. This sample has some 140,000 clones; over 70% occur once, and the top ten carry about 2%. The specimen sequenced was PBMCs. Source of these receptors: a man under 40 in good health and CMV-seronegative.

This clone has just a few counts. The rearrangement links TRBV5-1 to TRBJ1-4; 8 positions match TRBD1. Losses at the gene ends were 0 bases for V and 5 bases for J; bases not matched to a gene: 6. This CDR3 contains 16 residues. Per the germline V gene, CDR1 is SGHRS and CDR2 is YFSETQ. CDR3 sequence: CASSLGGTGGNEKLFF. In nucleotides, the CDR3 is TGCGCCAGCAGCTTGGGCGGGACAGGAGGAAATGAAAAACTGTTTTTT.

V gene TRBV7-2 combines with J gene TRBJ2-5; possibly TRBD2 for D (6 bases). This CDR3 is 13 amino acids long. The germline V gene encodes CDR1 SGHTA and CDR2 FQGNSA. The V end lost 3 bases, the J end lost 5 bases, and 10 bases lay between the germline ends. The CDR3 DNA follows: TGTGCCAGCAGCTTTGGAGGGGTGGAGACCCAGTACTTC. This sequence encodes CASSFGGVETQYF.

This chain connects TRBV12-5 to TRBJ2-3, with 10 bases matching TRBD1. Germline CDR1 LGHNT, CDR2 FRNRAP. Trimming removed 5 bases from V and 2 bases from J; junction bases left unmatched: 4. The length of the CDR3 is 15 residues. The CDR3 DNA is TGTGCTAGTGGTCGGGACAGGGGACTCACAGATACGCAGTATTTT. Encoded protein: CASGRDRGLTDTQYF.

The gene calls are TRBV7-2 and TRBJ1-1; D may be TRBD1 (5 bases). CDR1 is SGHTA and CDR2 is FQGNSA in the germline V gene. This CDR3 has 15 amino acids. V shed 6 bases and J shed 2 bases, with 16 bases lying between them. In DNA form, the CDR3 reads TGTGCCAGCAGGGTGCAGGGAGGGATCAACACTGAAGCTTTCTTT. It yields the protein CASRVQGGINTEAFF.

This chain connects TRBV28 to TRBJ1-5, with D uncertain. Germline V lookup: CDR1 MDHEN, CDR2 SYDVKM. The CDR3 spans 16 residues. V was cut by 5 bases and J by 1 base, with 15 bases left in between. CDR3 residues: CASSAGSTPSNQPQHF. CDR3 DNA: TGTGCCAGCAGTGCGGGCTCCACCCCAAGCAATCAGCCCCAGCATTTT. Variable domain in full (rest from reference TRBV28 and TRBJ1-5): DVKVTQSSRYLVKRTGEKVFLECVQDMDHENMFWYRQDPGLGLRLIYFSYDVKMKEKGDIPEGYSVSREKKERFSLILESASTNQTSMYLCASSAGSTPSNQPQHFGDGTRLSIL.

The chain employs TRBV7-8 and TRBJ2-1, with D possibly matching TRBD2 (7 bases). The germline CDR1 and CDR2 sequences are SGHVS and FQNEAQ. This CDR3 comprises 16 residues. The V gene lost 0 bases and the J gene lost 10 bases, with 19 bases spanning the gap. CDR3 amino acids: CASSLAGGTTYGEQFF. The CDR3 bases are TGTGCCAGCAGCTTAGCGGGGGGGACAACCTACGGGGAGCAGTTCTTC.

The chain links TRBV30 to TRBJ1-4, with D unclear. The germline V and J ends were trimmed by 2 bases and 0 bases, with 13 bases remaining between them. The CDR3 sequence is 16 residues long. Germline values: CDR1 GTSNPN, CDR2 SVGIG (reference sequence). The CDR3 DNA reads as TGTGCCTGGAGTCCCTCGAGGGTTGCAACTAATGAAAAACTGTTTTTT. Residues: CAWSPSRVATNEKLFF.

This chain connects TRBV7-8 to TRBJ2-7; 8 bases map to TRBD2. CDR1 SGHVS and CDR2 FQNEAQ come from the germline V gene. This CDR3 is 16 amino acids long. Trimming removed 5 bases from V and 1 base from J; junction bases left unmatched: 10. CDR3: CASSPYRIAGSYEQYF. The CDR3 DNA follows: TGTGCCAGCAGCCCCTATAGGATAGCGGGGTCCTACGAGCAGTACTTC.

The gene calls are TRBV7-9 and TRBJ2-5, with D possibly matching TRBD1 (6 bases). This CDR3 spans 15 amino acids. Germline V gene data show CDR1 as SEHNR and CDR2 as FQNEAQ (reference sequence). V gave up 2 bases and J gave up 0 bases, with 10 bases separating them. The CDR3: CASSLTGDNQETQYF. In nucleotides, the CDR3 is TGTGCCAGCAGCTTAACCGGGGACAACCAAGAGACCCAGTACTTC.

The chain is built from TRBV19 and TRBJ1-2; TRBD1 is a possible D gene (5 bases). V gave up 6 bases and J gave up 5 bases, with 13 bases separating them. This CDR3 has 13 residues. CDR1 is LNHDA and CDR2 is SQIVND in the germline V gene (reference sequence). The CDR3 DNA is TGTGCCAGTAGCCCCGACAGCCCTTATGGCTACACCTTC. Amino acids: CASSPDSPYGYTF.

This clone appeared a few times. This chain connects TRBV7-9 to TRBJ2-3, with D possibly TRBD1 on 6 matching bases. Germline V CDR1 and CDR2: SEHNR, FQNEAQ (reference sequence). This CDR3 is built from 13 residues. Deletions cut 6 bases from V and 4 bases from J, with 11 bases between. CDR3 DNA: TGTGCCAGCAGTTCACAGGGTTCAGATACGCAGTATTTT. Its translation: CASSSQGSDTQYF.

The chain links TRBV11-2 to TRBJ2-7; TRBD1 matches 12 bases. J gave up 0 bases and V 5 bases, and 2 bases lay outside the gene matches. The CDR3 is 15 amino acids. Germline V gives CDR1 SGHAT, CDR2 FQNNGV. This CDR3 reads CASSQGQGASYEQYF. The CDR3 region has the DNA TGTGCCAGCAGCCAGGGACAGGGGGCCTCCTACGAGCAGTACTTC.

This clone was seen more than once but under ten times. This sequence joins TRBV4-3 and TRBJ1-1; D perhaps matches TRBD1 (6 bases). The CDR3 extends over 16 amino acids. Germline assignment: CDR1 LGHNA and CDR2 YSLEER. V lost 0 bases and J 2 bases, leaving 13 bases between the germline ends. The CDR3 nucleotides are TGCGCCAGCAGCCAAGAGAAGGGGGTCTATAACACTGAAGCTTTCTTT. Translation: CASSQEKGVYNTEAFF.

The chain has TRBV30 and TRBJ2-2, with 10 bases fitting TRBD2. V trimming: 0 bases; J trimming: 7 bases; junction bases outside the gene matches: 8. Germline CDR1 and CDR2: GTSNPN and SVGIG (reference sequence). The CDR3 loop spans 16 amino acids. The CDR3 loop reads CAWSVLAGLPDGELFF. The CDR3 DNA reads TGTGCCTGGAGTGTACTAGCGGGGCTACCAGACGGGGAGCTGTTTTTT. Full variable domain (rest looked up from reference TRBV30 and TRBJ2-2): SQTIHQWPATLVQPVGSPLSLECTVEGTSNPNLYWYRQAAGRGLQLLFYSVGIGQISSEVPQNLSASRPQDRQFILSSKKLLLSDSGFYLCAWSVLAGLPDGELFFGEGSRLTVL.

This clone has more than one count but fewer than ten. The rearrangement joins TRBV30 to TRBJ2-6; D gene uncertain. The germline V gene encodes CDR1 GTSNPN and CDR2 SVGIG (reference sequence). The V and J ends lost 2 bases and 4 bases respectively, with 6 bases between them. The CDR3 extends over 13 amino acids. The CDR3 protein is CAWSISGANVLTF. In DNA, the CDR3 is TGTGCCTGGAGTATTTCGGGGGCCAACGTCCTGACTTTC.

The chain carries TRBV18 and TRBJ2-3; D gene unclear. Germline-derived CDR1 and CDR2 are KGHSH and LQKENI. The CDR3 loop spans 13 amino acids. V was shortened by 4 bases and J by 1 base, with 6 bases between the two germline ends. DNA for the CDR3: TGTGCCAGCTCACGTGTCGGCACAGATACGCAGTATTTT. It specifies CASSRVGTDTQYF.

The chain recombines TRBV7-9 with TRBJ2-1, with D possibly TRBD1 on 7 matching bases. V was cut by 3 bases and J by 6 bases, with 18 bases left in between. Germline-derived CDR1 and CDR2 are SEHNR and FQNEAQ (reference sequence). The CDR3 length is 16 residues. The CDR3, as DNA: TGTGCCAGCAGCTTGCGGGACAGCTTCTACCTCAATGAGCAGTTCTTC. Its translation: CASSLRDSFYLNEQFF.

The rearrangement uses TRBV14 and TRBJ2-7; 7 nucleotides align to TRBD1. Germline values: CDR1 SGHDN, CDR2 FVKESK. This CDR3 spans 14 amino acids. Trimming took 4 bases from V and 7 from J; bases not matched to a gene: 10. The CDR3 protein is CASSPTDRVREQYF. The DNA for the CDR3 is TGTGCCAGCAGCCCTACTGACAGGGTTCGGGAGCAGTACTTC.

The V call is TRBV5-1, the J call TRBJ2-1; D is ambiguous. Germline-derived CDR1 and CDR2 are SGHRS and YFSETQ. This CDR3 comprises 15 residues. Trimming cost V 0 bases and J 4 bases, with 11 bases left between them. CDR3 sequence: CASSLDGELYNEQFF. DNA of the CDR3: TGCGCCAGCAGCTTGGACGGAGAGTTATACAATGAGCAGTTCTTC.

The rearrangement joins TRBV6-5 to TRBJ2-3; 8 bases are shared with TRBD2. CDR1 is MNHEY and CDR2 is SVGAGI in the germline V gene. V lost 4 bases and J lost 4; bases outside the gene matches: 1. The CDR3 length is 13 residues. Here the CDR3 reads CASSWGLADTQYF. For the CDR3, the DNA is TGTGCCAGCAGTTGGGGACTAGCAGATACGCAGTATTTT.

This clone was detected once. The chain joins TRBV27 to TRBJ2-3, with 13 bases matching TRBD2. The ends lost 5 bases at V and 6 bases at J; junction bases unmatched: 8. Germline CDR1 is MNHEY and CDR2 is SMNVEV (reference sequence). The CDR3 runs 16 residues. CDR3 in DNA: TGTGCCAGCAGTCGGATACTAGCGGGAGGGTCGGATACGCAGTATTTT. Protein: CASSRILAGGSDTQYF.

The chain is built from TRBV10-3 and TRBJ1-3; 7 bases agree with TRBD1. The J segment lost 2 bases and the V segment lost 6 bases, leaving 7 bases of the junction unmatched. Germline V gives CDR1 ENHRY, CDR2 SYGVKD. CDR3 size: 15 residues. The CDR3 region is CAISNRGSAGNTIYF. Here the CDR3 DNA reads TGTGCCATCAGCAACAGGGGAAGCGCTGGAAACACCATATATTTT.

In its sample, this clone was seen a few times. The V call is TRBV6-6, the J call TRBJ2-7; D perhaps matches TRBD2 (6 bases). The germline V gene encodes CDR1 MNHNY and CDR2 SVGAGI (reference sequence). Trimming removed 4 bases from V and 2 bases from J, with 18 bases in between. The CDR3 extends over 16 amino acids. CDR3 coding DNA: TGTGCCAGCAGTTTCCTCGGGGGTAGCGGTACCTACGAGCAGTACTTC. Encoded protein: CASSFLGGSGTYEQYF.

The chain employs TRBV30 and TRBJ2-1, with D unclear. Looked up from germline, CDR1 is GTSNPN and CDR2 is SVGIG (reference sequence). V was trimmed by 8 bases and J by 7 bases, leaving 18 bases between them. The CDR3 covers 13 residues. CDR3 nucleotide sequence: TGTGCCACTACGAGCGCGAGTAGGAATGAGCAGTTCTTC. Translating gives CATTSASRNEQFF. Supplemented by reference TRBV30 and TRBJ2-1, the full variable domain reads SQTIHQWPATLVQPVGSPLSLECTVEGTSNPNLYWYRQAAGRGLQLLFYSVGIGQISSEVPQNLSASRPQDRQFILSSKKLLLSDSGFYLCATTSASRNEQFFGPGTRLTVL.

The chain is built from TRBV28 and TRBJ2-1; possibly TRBD2 for D (6 bases). V was clipped by 1 base and J by 12 bases, with 13 bases between them. The CDR3 runs 13 residues. CDR1 is MDHEN, CDR2 SYDVKM, per germline. The CDR3 is CASSLYVEGLQFF. The DNA of the CDR3 is TGTGCCAGCAGTTTATACGTGGAGGGCCTGCAGTTCTTC.

The CDR3 sequence: CASSLTSGTSGTQYF. Here the CDR3 DNA reads TGTGCCAGCAGTTTGACTAGCGGGACCTCGGGGACCCAGTACTTC. V is TRBV28 and J is TRBJ2-5; TRBD2 aligns across 11 bases. The CDR3 length is 15 residues. The V gene's germline CDR1 is MDHEN and CDR2 SYDVKM. J gave up 7 bases and V 3 bases, and 7 bases lay outside the gene matches.